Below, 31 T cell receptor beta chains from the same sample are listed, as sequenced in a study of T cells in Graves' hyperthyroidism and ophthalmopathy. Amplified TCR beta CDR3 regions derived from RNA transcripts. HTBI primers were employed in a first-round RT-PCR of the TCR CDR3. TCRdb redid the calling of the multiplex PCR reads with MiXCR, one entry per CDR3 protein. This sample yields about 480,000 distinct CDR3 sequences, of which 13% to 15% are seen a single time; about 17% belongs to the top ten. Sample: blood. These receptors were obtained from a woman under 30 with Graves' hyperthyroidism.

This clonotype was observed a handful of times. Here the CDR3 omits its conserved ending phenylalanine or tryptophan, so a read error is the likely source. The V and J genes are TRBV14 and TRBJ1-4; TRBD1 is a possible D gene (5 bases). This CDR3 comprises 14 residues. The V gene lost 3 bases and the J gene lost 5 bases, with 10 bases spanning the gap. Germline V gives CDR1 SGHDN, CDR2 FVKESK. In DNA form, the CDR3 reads TGTGCCAGCAGCCATTTCAGGACAAATGAAAAACTGTTTTCT. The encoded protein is CASSHFRTNEKLFS.

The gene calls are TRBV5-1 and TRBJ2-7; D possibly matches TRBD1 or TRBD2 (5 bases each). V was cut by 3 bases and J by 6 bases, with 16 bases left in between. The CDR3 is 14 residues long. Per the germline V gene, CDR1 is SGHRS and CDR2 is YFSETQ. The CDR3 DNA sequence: TGCGCCAGCAGCTCTAAGGTAGGGACGTCCGAGCAGTACTTC. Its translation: CASSSKVGTSEQYF.

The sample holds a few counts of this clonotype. CDR3 sequence: CASSSQPGLANTGELFF. CDR3 coding DNA: TGTGCCAGCAGCTCCCAACCGGGCCTCGCGAACACCGGGGAGCTGTTTTTT. The chain joins TRBV7-2 to TRBJ2-2; the D is unclear. The CDR3 is made up of 17 amino acids. The V end lost 4 bases, the J end lost 0 bases, and 15 bases lay between the germline ends. The germline V gene has CDR1 SGHTA and CDR2 FQGNSA.

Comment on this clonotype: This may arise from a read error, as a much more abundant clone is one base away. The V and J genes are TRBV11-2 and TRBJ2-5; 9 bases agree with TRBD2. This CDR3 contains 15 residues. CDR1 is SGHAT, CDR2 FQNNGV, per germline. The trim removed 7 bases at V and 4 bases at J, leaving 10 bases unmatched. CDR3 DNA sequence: TGTGCCAGCAAGAAGGAGGTACTAGCGGGAGAGACCCAGTACTTC. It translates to CASKKEVLAGETQYF.

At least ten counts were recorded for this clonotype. CDR3 region: CASSRAGTQSSYEQYV. Here the CDR3 DNA reads TGTGCCAGCAGCAGGGCCGGGACCCAAAGCTCCTACGAGCAGTACGTC. The rearrangement joins TRBV5-5 to TRBJ2-7, with D perhaps given as TRBD1 or TRBD2 (5 bases each). CDR1 and CDR2 (germline): SGHKS, YYEKEE (reference sequence). The CDR3 has 16 amino acids. V was shortened by 4 bases and J by 0 bases, with 17 bases between the two germline ends.

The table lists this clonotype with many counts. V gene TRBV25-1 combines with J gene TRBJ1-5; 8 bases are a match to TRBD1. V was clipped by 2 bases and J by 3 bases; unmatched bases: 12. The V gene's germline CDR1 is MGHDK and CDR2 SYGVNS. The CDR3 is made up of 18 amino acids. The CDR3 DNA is TGTGCCAGCAGTGAACCCGGGGACAGGAAAAGGGTCAATCAGCCCCAGCATTTT. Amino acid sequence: CASSEPGDRKRVNQPQHF. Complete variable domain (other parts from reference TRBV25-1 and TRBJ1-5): EADIYQTPRYLVIGTGKKITLECSQTMGHDKMYWYQQDPGMELHLIHYSYGVNSTEKGDLSSESTVSRIRTEHFPLTLESARPSHTSQYLCASSEPGDRKRVNQPQHFGDGTRLSIL.

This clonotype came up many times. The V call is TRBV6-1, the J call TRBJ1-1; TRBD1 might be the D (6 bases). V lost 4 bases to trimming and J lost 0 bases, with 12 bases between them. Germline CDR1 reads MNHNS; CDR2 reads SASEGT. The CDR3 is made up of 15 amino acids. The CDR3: CASSGPGGMNTEAFF. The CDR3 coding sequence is TGTGCCAGCAGTGGGCCCGGGGGCATGAACACTGAAGCTTTCTTT.

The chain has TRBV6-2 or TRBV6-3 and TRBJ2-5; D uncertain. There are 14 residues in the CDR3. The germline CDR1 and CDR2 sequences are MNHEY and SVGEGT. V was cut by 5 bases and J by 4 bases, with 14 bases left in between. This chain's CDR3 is CASSGGVDIETQYF. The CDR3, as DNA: TGTGCCAGCAGTGGCGGAGTTGACATAGAGACCCAGTACTTC.

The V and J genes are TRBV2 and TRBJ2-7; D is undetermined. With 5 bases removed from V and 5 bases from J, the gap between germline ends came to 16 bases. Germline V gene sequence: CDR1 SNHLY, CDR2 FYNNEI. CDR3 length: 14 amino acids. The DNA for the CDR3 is TGTGCCAGCAGTTTCTATAGCAGTTCCGACGAGCAGTACTTC. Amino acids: CASSFYSSSDEQYF.

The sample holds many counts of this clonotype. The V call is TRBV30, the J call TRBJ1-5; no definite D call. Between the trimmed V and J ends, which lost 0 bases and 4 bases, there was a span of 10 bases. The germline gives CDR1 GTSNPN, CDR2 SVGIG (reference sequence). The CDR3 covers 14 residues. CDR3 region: CAWSVGLGNQPQHF. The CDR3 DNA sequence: TGTGCCTGGAGTGTAGGTTTGGGGAATCAGCCCCAGCATTTT. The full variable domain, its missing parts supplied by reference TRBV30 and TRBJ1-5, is SQTIHQWPATLVQPVGSPLSLECTVEGTSNPNLYWYRQAAGRGLQLLFYSVGIGQISSEVPQNLSASRPQDRQFILSSKKLLLSDSGFYLCAWSVGLGNQPQHFGDGTRLSIL.

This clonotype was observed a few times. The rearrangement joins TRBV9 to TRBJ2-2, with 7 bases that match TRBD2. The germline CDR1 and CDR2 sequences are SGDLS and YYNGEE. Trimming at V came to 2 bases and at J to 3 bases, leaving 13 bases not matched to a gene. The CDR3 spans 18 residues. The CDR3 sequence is CASSVPPGGSVYTGELFF. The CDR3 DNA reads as TGTGCCAGCAGCGTTCCCCCGGGCGGGAGTGTTTACACCGGGGAGCTGTTTTTT.

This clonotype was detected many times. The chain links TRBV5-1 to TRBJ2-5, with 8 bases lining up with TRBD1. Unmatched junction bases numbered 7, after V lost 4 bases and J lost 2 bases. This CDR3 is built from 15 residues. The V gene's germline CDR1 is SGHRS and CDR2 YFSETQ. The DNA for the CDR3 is TGCGCCAGCAGCACGGGACAGGCTGAACAAGAGACCCAGTACTTC. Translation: CASSTGQAEQETQYF.

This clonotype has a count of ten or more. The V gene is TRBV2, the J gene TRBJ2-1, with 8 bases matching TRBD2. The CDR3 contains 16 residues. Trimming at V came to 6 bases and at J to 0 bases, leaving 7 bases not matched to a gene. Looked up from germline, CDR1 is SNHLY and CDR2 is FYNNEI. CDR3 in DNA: TGTGCCAGCAGGCCGGGGACTAGACGCTCCTACAATGAGCAGTTCTTC. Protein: CASRPGTRRSYNEQFF.

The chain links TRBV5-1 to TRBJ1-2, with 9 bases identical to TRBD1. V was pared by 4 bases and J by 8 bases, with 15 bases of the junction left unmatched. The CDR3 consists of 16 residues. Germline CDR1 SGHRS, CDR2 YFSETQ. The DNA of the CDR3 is TGCGCCAGCAGCACTGCCGGGACAGGGTTGAGTGGGGGCTACACCTTC. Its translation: CASSTAGTGLSGGYTF.

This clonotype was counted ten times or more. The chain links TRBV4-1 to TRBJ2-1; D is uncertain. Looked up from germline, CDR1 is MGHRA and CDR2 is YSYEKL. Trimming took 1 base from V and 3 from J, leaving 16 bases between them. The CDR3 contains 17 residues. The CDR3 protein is CASSQGGSRGDYNEQFF. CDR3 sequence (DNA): TGCGCCAGCAGCCAAGGGGGTTCTCGCGGAGACTACAATGAGCAGTTCTTC.

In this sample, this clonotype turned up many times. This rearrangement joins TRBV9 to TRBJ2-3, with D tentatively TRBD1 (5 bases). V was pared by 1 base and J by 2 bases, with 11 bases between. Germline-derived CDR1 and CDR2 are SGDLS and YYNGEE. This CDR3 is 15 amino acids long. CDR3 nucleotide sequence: TGTGCCAGCAGCGTACGGACACTTCTCACAGATACGCAGTATTTT. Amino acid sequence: CASSVRTLLTDTQYF. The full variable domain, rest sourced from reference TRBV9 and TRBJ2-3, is DSGVTQTPKHLITATGQRVTLRCSPRSGDLSVYWYQQSLDQGLQFLIQYYNGEERAKGNILERFSAQQFPDLHSELNLSSLELGDSALYFCASSVRTLLTDTQYFGPGTRLTVL.

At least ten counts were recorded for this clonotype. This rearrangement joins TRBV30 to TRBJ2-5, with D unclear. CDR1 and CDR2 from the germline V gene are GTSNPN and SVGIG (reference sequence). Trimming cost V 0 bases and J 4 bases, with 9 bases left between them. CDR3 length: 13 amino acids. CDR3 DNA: TGTGCCTGGAGTGTATCCGATCGAGAGACCCAGTACTTC. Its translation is CAWSVSDRETQYF.

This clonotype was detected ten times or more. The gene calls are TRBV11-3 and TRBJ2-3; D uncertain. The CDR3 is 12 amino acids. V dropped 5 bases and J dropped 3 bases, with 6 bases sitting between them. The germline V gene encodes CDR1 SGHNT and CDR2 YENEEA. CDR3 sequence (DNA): TGTGCCAGCAGCCGAATGACAGATACGCAGTATTTT. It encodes CASSRMTDTQYF. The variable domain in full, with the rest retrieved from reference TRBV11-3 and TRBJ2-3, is EAGVVQSPRYKIIEKKQPVAFWCNPISGHNTLYWYLQNLGQGPELLIRYENEEAVDDSQLPKDRFSAERLKGVDSTLKIQPAELGDSAVYLCASSRMTDTQYFGPGTRLTVL.

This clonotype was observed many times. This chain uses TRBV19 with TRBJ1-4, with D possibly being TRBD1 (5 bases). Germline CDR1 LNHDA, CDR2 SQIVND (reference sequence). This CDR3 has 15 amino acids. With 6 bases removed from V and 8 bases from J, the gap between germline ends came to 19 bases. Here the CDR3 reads CASSPFDRKGEKLFF. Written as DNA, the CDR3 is TGTGCCAGTAGCCCGTTTGACCGAAAGGGGGAAAAACTGTTTTTT. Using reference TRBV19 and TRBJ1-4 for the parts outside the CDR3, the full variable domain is DGGITQSPKYLFRKEGQNVTLSCEQNLNHDAMYWYRQDPGQGLRLIYYSQIVNDFQKGDIAEGYSVSREKKESFPLTVTSAQKNPTAFYLCASSPFDRKGEKLFFGSGTQLSVL.

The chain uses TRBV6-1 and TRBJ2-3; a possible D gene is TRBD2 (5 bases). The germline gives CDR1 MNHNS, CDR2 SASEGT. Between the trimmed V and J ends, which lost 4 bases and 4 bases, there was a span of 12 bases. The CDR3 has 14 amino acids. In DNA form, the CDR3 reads TGTGCCAGCAGTGCTAGCTTCGTCGCAGATACGCAGTATTTT. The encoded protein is CASSASFVADTQYF.

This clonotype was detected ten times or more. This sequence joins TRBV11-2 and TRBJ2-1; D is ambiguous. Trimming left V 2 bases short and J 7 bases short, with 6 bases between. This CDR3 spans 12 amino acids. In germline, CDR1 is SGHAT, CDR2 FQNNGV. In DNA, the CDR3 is TGTGCCAGCAGCTTAAATCGGAATGAGCAGTTCTTC. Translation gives CASSLNRNEQFF. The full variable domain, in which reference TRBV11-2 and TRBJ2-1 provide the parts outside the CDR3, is EAGVAQSPRYKIIEKRQSVAFWCNPISGHATLYWYQQILGQGPKLLIQFQNNGVVDDSQLPKDRFSAERLKGVDSTLKIQPAKLEDSAVYLCASSLNRNEQFFGPGTRLTVL.

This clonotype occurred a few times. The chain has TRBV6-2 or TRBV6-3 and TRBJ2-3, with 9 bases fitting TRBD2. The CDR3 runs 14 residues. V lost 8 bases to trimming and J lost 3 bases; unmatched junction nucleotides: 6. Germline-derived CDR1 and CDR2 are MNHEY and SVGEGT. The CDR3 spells CASGLAGATDTQYF. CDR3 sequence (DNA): TGTGCCAGCGGGTTAGCGGGAGCGACAGATACGCAGTATTTT.

The CDR3 region is CASSLFGQGITDTQYF. DNA of the CDR3: TGTGCCAGCAGTTTATTCGGACAGGGGATAACAGATACGCAGTATTTT. V is TRBV27 and J is TRBJ2-3; 9 bases agree with TRBD1. The CDR3 extends over 16 amino acids. Trimming cost V 1 base and J 3 bases; bases outside gene matches: 5. CDR1 MNHEY and CDR2 SMNVEV come from the germline V gene (reference sequence).

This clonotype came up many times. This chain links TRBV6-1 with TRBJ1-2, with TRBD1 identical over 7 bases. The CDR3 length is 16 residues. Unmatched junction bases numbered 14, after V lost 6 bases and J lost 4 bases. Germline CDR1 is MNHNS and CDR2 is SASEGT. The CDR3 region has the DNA TGTGCCAGCAGCCTGACTGGCGCCGGGACAGCCTATGGCTACACCTTC. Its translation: CASSLTGAGTAYGYTF.

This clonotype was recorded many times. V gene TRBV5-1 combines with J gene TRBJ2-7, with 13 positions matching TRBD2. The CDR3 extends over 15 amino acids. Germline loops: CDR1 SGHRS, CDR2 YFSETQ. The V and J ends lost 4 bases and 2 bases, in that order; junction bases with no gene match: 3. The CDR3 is CASSRGTSGTYEQYF. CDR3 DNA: TGCGCCAGCAGCCGTGGGACTAGCGGGACCTACGAGCAGTACTTC.

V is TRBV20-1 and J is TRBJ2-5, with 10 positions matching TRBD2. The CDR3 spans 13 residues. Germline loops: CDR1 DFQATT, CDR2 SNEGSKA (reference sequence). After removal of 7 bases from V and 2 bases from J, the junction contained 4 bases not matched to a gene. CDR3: CSVLAGVQETQYF. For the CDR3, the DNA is TGCAGTGTCCTAGCGGGGGTTCAAGAGACCCAGTACTTC.

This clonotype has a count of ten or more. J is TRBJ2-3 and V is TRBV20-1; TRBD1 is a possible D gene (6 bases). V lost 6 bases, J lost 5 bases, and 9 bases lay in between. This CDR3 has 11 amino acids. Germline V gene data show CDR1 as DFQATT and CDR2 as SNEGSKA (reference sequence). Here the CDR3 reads CSATTGDTQYF. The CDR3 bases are TGCAGTGCAACGACAGGAGATACGCAGTATTTT.

The CDR3 DNA reads TGTGCCAGTAGTATAGATACGGACCGCTACGAGCAGTACTTC. Its translation: CASSIDTDRYEQYF. The J gene is TRBJ2-7, the V gene TRBV19; unclear D gene. V lost 0 bases and J 3 bases, leaving 9 bases between the germline ends. Germline V lookup: CDR1 LNHDA, CDR2 SQIVND (reference sequence). This CDR3 has 14 residues.

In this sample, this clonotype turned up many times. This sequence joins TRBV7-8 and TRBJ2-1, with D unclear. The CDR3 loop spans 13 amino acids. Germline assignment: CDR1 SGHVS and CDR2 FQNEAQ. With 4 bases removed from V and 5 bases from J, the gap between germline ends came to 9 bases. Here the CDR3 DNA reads TGTGCCAGCAGCTCCCTCGGTCACAATGAGCAGTTCTTC. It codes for CASSSLGHNEQFF.

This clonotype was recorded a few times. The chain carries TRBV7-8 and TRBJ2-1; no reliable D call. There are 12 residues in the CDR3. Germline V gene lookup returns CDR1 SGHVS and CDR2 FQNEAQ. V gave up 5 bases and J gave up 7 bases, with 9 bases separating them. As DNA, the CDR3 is TGTGCCAGCAGCCCCCCCAAAAATGAGCAGTTCTTC. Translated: CASSPPKNEQFF. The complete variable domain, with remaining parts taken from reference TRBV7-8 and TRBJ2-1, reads GAGVSQSPRYKVAKRGQDVALRCDPISGHVSLFWYQQALGQGPEFLTYFQNEAQLDKSGLPSDRFFAERPEGSVSTLKIQRTQQEDSAVYLCASSPPKNEQFFGPGTRLTVL.

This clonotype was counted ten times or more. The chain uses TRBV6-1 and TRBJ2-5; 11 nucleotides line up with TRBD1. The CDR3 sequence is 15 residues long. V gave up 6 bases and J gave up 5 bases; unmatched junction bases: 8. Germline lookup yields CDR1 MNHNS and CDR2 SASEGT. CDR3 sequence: CASRPYRDRGETQYF. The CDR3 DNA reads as TGTGCCAGCAGGCCATACCGGGACAGGGGGGAGACCCAGTACTTC.